This T cell receptor beta chain was documented in a study of T-cell memory formation after mild COVID-19. Regarding the study as a whole: CD4+ contracting clones were mainly CM and EM; CD8+ ones, EMRA.

One entry per CDR3 protein results from TCRdb running MiXCR on the 5' RACE reads. Of around 420,000 distinct CDR3 sequences detected, around 24% appear once; the ten largest clones hold 8.5% to 9%. Comment on this clonotype: The antigen is not known.

This CDR3 contains 16 residues. Losses at the gene ends were 5 bases for V and 4 bases for J; bases not matched to a gene: 9. Germline CDR1 and CDR2: LNHDA and SQIVND (reference sequence). This rearrangement joins TRBV19 to TRBJ2-3; 10 bases are a match to TRBD2. The sequence was collected from an adult woman who had mild COVID-19 (a few samples of this study predate the infection). Cell type and time point are not known. The sequenced material came from PBMCs or a T cell subset sorted from them (not recorded which). This CDR3 reads CASSEPSSGSPDTQYF. CDR3 nucleotides: TGTGCCAGTAGTGAGCCTTCTAGCGGGAGCCCAGATACGCAGTATTTT.